This T cell receptor beta chain came from a study of blood T cell repertoires in COVID-19. The CDR3 length is 18 residues. Germline V gives CDR1 MNHEY, CDR2 SMNVEV (reference sequence). J was trimmed by 5 bases and V by 2 bases; bases with no gene match: 12. Recruits, aged roughly 18 to 90 years, lived in some 25 US areas. Cohort allocation depended upon clinical history that participants reported. Under the authors' procedure: Scientists estimated how many nucleated cells there were by amplifying reference gene primers. Here immunoSEQ multiplex PCR was the method, and the copy in TCRdb shows in-frame clones only, minus some. The V and J calls and clone size are taken from that table; D and trimming were inferred from the DNA. The data show around 200,000 clones, roughly 88% seen once. This clone was found once.

The gene calls are TRBV27 and TRBJ2-3; 11 bases line up with TRBD2. Sequenced: PBMCs or T cells enriched from blood (not recorded which). The sequence came from a man in his forties or fifties with acute COVID-19. CDR3 in amino acids: CASSLLFSGRAVVDTQYF. CDR3 nucleotides: TGTGCCAGCAGTTTACTTTTTAGCGGGAGGGCCGTAGTAGATACGCAGTATTTT.